This TCR beta chain was retrieved from a study of blood T cells in healthy people across ages. Findings and limits, study-wide: Across samples, TCR beta diversity tracked strongly with naive T cell percentage.

V lost 5 bases and J lost 2; bases outside the gene matches: 7. In germline, CDR1 is PRHDT, CDR2 FYEKMQ (reference sequence). This CDR3 is 16 amino acids long. The sample providers were healthy Caucasian people from Russia, aged about 6 to 100. Every donor gave 9 to 10 milliliters of peripheral blood. Extraction yielded at least 5 micrograms of total RNA per sample. This clonotype was observed a handful of times. Its matching antigen is unknown. Primers used in a second PCR of about 6 to 11 cycles were a sample-barcoded 5' primer and a J-beta primer mix. TCRdb re-called the 5' RACE reads through MiXCR, storing one row per CDR3 protein. The sample records around 1,600,000 distinct CDR3 sequences, approximately 43% being singletons.

The V and J genes are TRBV13 and TRBJ2-3, with 10 bases aligning to TRBD2. This clonotype originated in a woman aged 18-29 years in good health. The sequenced sample consisted of blood. The CDR3 DNA is TGTGCCAGCAGCATCACCGGACTAGCGGACACAGATACGCAGTATTTT. It yields the protein CASSITGLADTDTQYF.